Below are 19 T cell receptor beta chains sequenced from a single sample in a study (dated by TCRdb to the mid-2010s). The library was obtained by 5' RACE. Sequencing used an Illumina HiSeq 2000. TCRdb handled the public reads itself, with Q25 trimming in fastp and clone calling in MiXCR, and kept productive beta chains. Each entry merges the rows of one CDR3 protein and shows their most common DNA and genes. A total of hundreds of distinct CDR3 sequences appear in this sample, 9.5% to 15% of them only once. Over 15% of the sample is held by the ten biggest clonotypes. Sequencing was performed on total memory T cells from blood PBMCs. The cell subset or site label on this specimen signifies: transitional memory CD4+ T cells. Receptor source: a female donor with HIV.

The chain recombines TRBV12-3 or TRBV12-4 with TRBJ2-7, with D tentatively TRBD2 (6 bases). The CDR3 extends over 14 amino acids. Trimming removed 6 bases from V and 0 bases from J, with 12 bases in between. The CDR3 loop is CASRRDGTSYEQYF. CDR3 coding DNA: TGTGCCAGCAGGCGGGACGGTACCTCCTACGAGCAGTACTTC.

This clonotype qualifies as large. The V call is TRBV13, the J call TRBJ1-2; D uncertain. CDR3 size: 13 residues. Trimming stripped 0 bases from V and 4 bases from J, with 6 bases between. Per the germline V gene, CDR1 is PRHDT and CDR2 is FYEKMQ (reference sequence). DNA of the CDR3: TGTGCCAGCAGCTTAGGCGGGAGCTATGGCTACACCTTC. This translates into CASSLGGSYGYTF.

This clonotype showed up just a few times. This chain links TRBV20-1 with TRBJ2-5; D remains ambiguous. Germline V lookup: CDR1 DFQATT, CDR2 SNEGSKA (reference sequence). The germline V and J ends were trimmed by 3 bases and 2 bases, with 13 bases remaining between them. The CDR3 consists of 14 residues. CDR3 residues: CSASPPGRQETQYF. CDR3 bases: TGCAGTGCTAGTCCCCCCGGAAGGCAAGAGACCCAGTACTTC.

Only a few counts were recorded for this clonotype. The rearrangement links TRBV24-1 to TRBJ2-7; 7 bases align to TRBD1. This CDR3 is built from 12 residues. V was clipped by 12 bases and J by 5 bases; unmatched bases: 9. Germline V CDR1 and CDR2: KGHDR, SFDVKD. In DNA, the CDR3 is TGTGCCCCCCGGAGAGGGGGCGACGAGCAGTACTTC. Translated, it gives CAPRRGGDEQYF.

Sample share makes this clonotype large. This chain uses TRBV15 with TRBJ1-2, with 8 bases that match TRBD1. CDR3 length: 15 amino acids. Germline assignment: CDR1 LNHNV and CDR2 YYDKDF (reference sequence). The junction had 5 bases not matched to a gene; V was cut back by 2 bases and J by 3 bases. CDR3 DNA sequence: TGTGCCACCAGCAGACGTGACAGGGGACACTATGGCTACACCTTC. Protein product: CATSRRDRGHYGYTF.

The rearrangement uses TRBV4-1 and TRBJ1-4, with 8 bases fitting TRBD1. CDR3 length: 14 amino acids. With V trimmed by 4 bases and J by 8 bases, 6 bases remained unmatched. Per the germline V gene, CDR1 is MGHRA and CDR2 is YSYEKL. The CDR3 region has the DNA TGCGCCAGCAGCCTGACAGGGGAGGGGGAAAAACTGTTTTTT. This translates into CASSLTGEGEKLFF.

A few counts support this clonotype. V usage is TRBV27 and J usage is TRBJ1-6, with unresolved D. The CDR3 sequence is 15 residues long. Trimming took off 5 bases at V and 6 bases at J, with 14 bases between the two ends. The V gene's germline CDR1 is MNHEY and CDR2 SMNVEV (reference sequence). The CDR3: CASSKDRSSNSPLHF. Written as DNA, the CDR3 is TGTGCCAGCAGTAAAGACCGTTCCAGTAATTCACCCCTCCACTTT.

Sample share makes this clonotype large. The genes are TRBV24-1 and TRBJ2-1, with 8 bases lining up with TRBD2. With V trimmed by 5 bases and J by 5 bases, 10 bases remained unmatched. The germline gives CDR1 KGHDR, CDR2 SFDVKD. The length of the CDR3 is 16 residues. The CDR3 DNA follows: TGTGCCACCAGTGCCCTCGGGGGGGGCGGGGACAATGAGCAGTTCTTC. Amino acids: CATSALGGGGDNEQFF.

This clonotype was counted a few times. The rearrangement joins TRBV18 to TRBJ2-7; D is perhaps TRBD1 or TRBD2 (5 bases each). CDR3 length equals 13 residues. V lost 3 bases to trimming and J lost 6 bases, with 12 bases between them. CDR1 KGHSH and CDR2 LQKENI come from the germline V gene. This chain's CDR3 is CASSPRGRLEQYV. The CDR3 bases are TGTGCCAGCTCACCCCGGGGACGCCTCGAGCAGTACGTC.

This clonotype was detected only once. The CDR3 spells CASTLGSGKAKNIQYF. CDR3 bases: TGTGCCAGCACCCTAGGGTCGGGCAAAGCCAAAAACATTCAGTACTTC. The chain combines TRBV5-4 with TRBJ2-4, with unresolved D. Germline CDR1 SGHNT, CDR2 YYREEE (reference sequence). The V end was cut by 6 bases, the J end by 0 bases, with 16 bases between. The CDR3 totals 16 residues.

V gene TRBV11-3 combines with J gene TRBJ2-3, with D perhaps matching TRBD2 (5 bases). The V end was cut by 3 bases, the J end by 4 bases, with 14 bases between. The CDR3 is 15 amino acids. The germline V gene has CDR1 SGHNT and CDR2 YENEEA. The CDR3 spells CASSFGLPDSDTQYF. The CDR3 region has the DNA TGTGCCAGCAGCTTTGGACTCCCGGATTCAGATACGCAGTATTTT.

This clonotype counts as large. V and J are TRBV6-6 and TRBJ2-5; D may match TRBD1 or TRBD2 (5 bases each). From germline, CDR1 is MNHNY and CDR2 SVGAGI (reference sequence). The CDR3 extends over 13 amino acids. With 7 bases removed from V and 5 bases from J, the gap between germline ends came to 14 bases. The CDR3 DNA reads TGTGCCAGCACCGGGACGCCGGGTGAGACCCAGTACTTC. The encoded protein is CASTGTPGETQYF.

This clonotype is classed as large (0.1 to 1%). The chain recombines TRBV7-9 with TRBJ2-5; D possibly uses TRBD1 or TRBD2 (6 bases each). The germline V gene encodes CDR1 SEHNR and CDR2 FQNEAQ (reference sequence). This CDR3 region has 14 residues. V was clipped by 3 bases and J by 3 bases, with 11 bases between them. CDR3 bases: TGTGCCAGCAGCTTTCGAGGGGGGAAAGAGACCCAGTACTTC. Translation: CASSFRGGKETQYF.

The chain couples TRBV4-1 to TRBJ1-2, with a tentative D call TRBD1 (6 bases). Trimming took 6 bases from V and 4 from J, leaving 18 bases between them. The CDR3 covers 15 residues. Germline V lookup: CDR1 MGHRA, CDR2 YSYEKL. In nucleotides, the CDR3 is TGCGCCAGCAGTTCCTTGGACAGAGAGTCCTATGGCTACACCTTC. As protein: CASSSLDRESYGYTF.

This clonotype was observed a handful of times. This chain joins TRBV9 and TRBJ2-2; the D gene is possibly TRBD2 (5 bases). The germline V and J ends were trimmed by 0 bases and 3 bases, with 12 bases remaining between them. This CDR3 spans 16 amino acids. Germline CDR1 reads SGDLS; CDR2 reads YYNGEE. The CDR3 loop is CASSVGTSEYTGELFF. The DNA for the CDR3 is TGTGCCAGCAGCGTAGGGACTTCGGAGTACACCGGGGAGCTGTTTTTT.

The chain carries TRBV2 and TRBJ1-5; D unresolved. V lost 7 bases to trimming and J lost 1 base, with 14 bases between them. This CDR3 has 15 amino acids. Per germline, CDR1 SNHLY and CDR2 FYNNEI. The CDR3 nucleotides are TGTGCCAGCACTCCGTCAGCGGGCAGCAATCAGCCCCAGCATTTT. Translation: CASTPSAGSNQPQHF.

The chain has TRBV29-1 and TRBJ2-5; the D gene is possibly TRBD2 (5 bases). CDR3 length: 13 residues. Germline V gene lookup returns CDR1 SQVTM and CDR2 ANQGSEA. V lost 3 bases and J lost 4, with 12 bases in between. CDR3 DNA sequence: TGCAGCGTTGATCGGGGTCCGGGAGAGACCCAGTACTTC. Its protein is CSVDRGPGETQYF.

This clonotype was detected a few times. The chain employs TRBV30 and TRBJ2-1, with a tentative D call TRBD1 (6 bases). CDR3 length: 13 amino acids. The V and J ends lost 8 bases and 4 bases respectively, with 15 bases between them. Per germline, CDR1 GTSNPN and CDR2 SVGIG (reference sequence). DNA of the CDR3: TGTGCCGTACAGGGTCGCGGGTACAATGAGCAGTTCTTC. Translating gives CAVQGRGYNEQFF.

This sequence joins TRBV30 and TRBJ1-6; 12 positions match TRBD1. Germline CDR1 GTSNPN, CDR2 SVGIG (reference sequence). The V segment lost 3 bases and the J segment 8 bases; nucleotides outside the gene matches: 5. The CDR3 runs 15 residues. DNA for the CDR3: TGTGCCTGGAGCGGCCGGGACAGGGGGCATTCACCCCTCCACTTT. Protein sequence: CAWSGRDRGHSPLHF.